This T cell receptor beta chain was observed in a study of cytomegalovirus exposure and HLA in healthy donors. Study summary: Of 398 genotyped donors, around 84% clustered with self-reported Caucasian donors.

V lost 5 bases and J lost 4; bases outside the gene matches: 4. The CDR3 consists of 13 residues. CDR1 is SGHRS, CDR2 YFSETQ, per germline. It was with 60 Vbeta and 13 Jbeta primers that the PCR ran. This table comes from immunoSEQ multiplex PCR, and its TCRdb copy is limited to in-frame clones, with some not included. The data contain approximately 99,000 clones, about 81% of them seen just once; the ten biggest clones take up about 5.5%. Sequenced material: PBMCs. This sequence was found in a man aged 35-49 years in good health and CMV-seropositive. The chain joins TRBV5-1 to TRBJ2-5; TRBD2 matches 8 bases. CDR3 in amino acids: CASSISGRETQYF. As DNA, the CDR3 is TGCGCCAGCAGTATCAGCGGGAGAGAGACCCAGTACTTC.